This record covers a single T cell receptor (beta chain). Its target is not known. Repertoires were generated with immunoSEQ multiplex PCR, while TCRdb's copy carries only in-frame clones and drops some. The table has fewer than 80,000 clones, over 75% seen once. The investigators sampled blood at baseline, at cycle 4 day 1, and at cycle 7 day 1. Germline V gene sequence: CDR1 MGHRA, CDR2 YSYEKL. V was trimmed by 5 bases and J by 7 bases, leaving 15 bases between them. The CDR3 consists of 14 residues. These data are taken from a study of OX40 agonist ivuxolimab in advanced cancers. Study as a whole: Age averaged approximately 60 years (range about 23 to 80), and around 87% were male. Broader study findings: Partial responders treated at 0.1-3.0 mg/kg exhibited clonal expansion among the lowest measured. Normalized expansion of T-cell clones was also low for some nonresponders.

This rearrangement joins TRBV4-1 to TRBJ2-1; D may be TRBD2 (6 bases). The clonotype comes from an adult with an advanced solid tumor such as melanoma, head and neck, liver or kidney cancer. This specimen was CD4+ or CD8+ T cells sorted from blood, taken in a trial of the OX40 agonist ivuxolimab. The CDR3 reads CASSYGGVSNEQFF. The CDR3 nucleotides are TGCGCCAGCAGCTACGGGGGAGTGTCGAATGAGCAGTTCTTC.